Below are 5 T cell receptor beta chains sequenced from a single sample in a study of PD-1 blockade in classical Hodgkin lymphoma. Time point meaning: newly diagnosed, previously untreated cHL patient sample. TCRdb's copy holds only in-frame clones and misses some; the assay was immunoSEQ multiplex PCR. The table records about 7,100 clones, more than 60% of them present only once. Material for sequencing was peripheral blood mononuclear cells (PBMCs). These receptors were obtained from a human donor with classical Hodgkin lymphoma.

The chain carries TRBV5-4 and TRBJ2-1, with D perhaps TRBD1 (6 bases). The germline gives CDR1 SGHNT, CDR2 YYREEE (reference sequence). This CDR3 region has 16 residues. The V and J ends lost 0 bases and 4 bases respectively, with 14 bases between them. The CDR3 DNA is TGTGCCAGCAGCTTGGCCGGAGGCAGGGGATACAATGAGCAGTTCTTC. This translates into CASSLAGGRGYNEQFF.

The chain joins TRBV29-1 to TRBJ2-5; D uncertain. Trimming took 0 bases from V and 5 from J, leaving 1 base between them. CDR3 length equals 10 residues. CDR1 and CDR2 (germline): SQVTM, ANQGSEA. In DNA, the CDR3 is TGCAGCGTTGAAGATGAGACCCAGTACTTC. This gives the protein CSVEDETQYF.

This chain joins TRBV7-9 and TRBJ2-2, with a weak D call TRBD2 (5 bases). CDR1 and CDR2 (germline): SEHNR, FQNEAQ (reference sequence). Trimming removed 8 bases at V and 2 bases at J, with 12 bases between. The CDR3 spans 14 residues. CDR3 sequence (DNA): TGTGCCAGCCTGAGAGCGGAAAACACCGGGGAGCTGTTTTTT. Residues: CASLRAENTGELFF.

The chain links TRBV18 to TRBJ2-1, with TRBD2 identical over 7 bases. In germline, CDR1 is KGHSH, CDR2 LQKENI. The CDR3 has 16 amino acids. V dropped 6 bases and J dropped 6; count of bases not matched to a gene: 14. CDR3 nucleotides: TGTGCCAGCTCTCACCGGGCGGGGGTAGGTTTCAATGAGCAGTTCTTC. The encoded protein is CASSHRAGVGFNEQFF. Supplemented by reference TRBV18 and TRBJ2-1, the full variable domain reads NAGVMQNPRHLVRRRGQEARLRCSPMKGHSHVYWYRQLPEEGLKFMVYLQKENIIDESGMPKERFSAEFPKEGPSILRIQQVVRGDSAAYFCASSHRAGVGFNEQFFGPGTRLTVL.

The V call is TRBV5-1, the J call TRBJ2-1; 11 bases match TRBD2. V gave up 0 bases and J gave up 5 bases; unmatched junction bases: 10. The germline gives CDR1 SGHRS, CDR2 YFSETQ. The CDR3 runs 18 residues. CDR3 sequence (DNA): TGCGCCAGCAGCTTGGTTTTTAGCGGGGGGGCCGGTGACAATGAGCAGTTCTTC. Encoded protein: CASSLVFSGGAGDNEQFF.